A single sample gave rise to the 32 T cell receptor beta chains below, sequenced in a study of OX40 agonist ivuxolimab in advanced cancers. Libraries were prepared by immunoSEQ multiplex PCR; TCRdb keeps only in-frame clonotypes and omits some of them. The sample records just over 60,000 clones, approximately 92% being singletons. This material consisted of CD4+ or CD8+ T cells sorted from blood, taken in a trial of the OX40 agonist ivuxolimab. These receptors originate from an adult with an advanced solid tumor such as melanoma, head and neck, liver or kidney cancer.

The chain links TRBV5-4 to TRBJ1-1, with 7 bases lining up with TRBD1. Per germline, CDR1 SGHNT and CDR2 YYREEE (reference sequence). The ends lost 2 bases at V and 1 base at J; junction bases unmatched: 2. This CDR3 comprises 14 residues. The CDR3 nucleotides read TGTGCCAGCAGCTTTACAGGGGCGAACACTGAAGCTTTCTTT. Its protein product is CASSFTGANTEAFF.

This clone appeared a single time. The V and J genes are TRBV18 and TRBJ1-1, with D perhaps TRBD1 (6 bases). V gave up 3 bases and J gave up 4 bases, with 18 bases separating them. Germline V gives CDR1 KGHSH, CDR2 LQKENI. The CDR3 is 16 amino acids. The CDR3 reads CASSPSVATGITEAFF. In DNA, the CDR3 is TGTGCCAGCTCACCCTCAGTAGCGACAGGCATCACTGAAGCTTTCTTT.

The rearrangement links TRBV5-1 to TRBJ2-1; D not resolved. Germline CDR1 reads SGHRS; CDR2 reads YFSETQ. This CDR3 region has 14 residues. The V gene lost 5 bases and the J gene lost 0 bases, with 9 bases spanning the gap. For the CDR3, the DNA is TGCGCCAGCAGAAAGGACGGCTCCTACAATGAGCAGTTCTTC. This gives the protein CASRKDGSYNEQFF.

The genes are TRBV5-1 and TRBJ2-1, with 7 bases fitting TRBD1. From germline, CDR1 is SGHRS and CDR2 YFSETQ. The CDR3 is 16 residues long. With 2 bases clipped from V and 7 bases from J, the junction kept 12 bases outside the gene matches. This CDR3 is CASSFREGGAGNEQFF. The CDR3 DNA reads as TGCGCCAGCAGCTTCCGGGAAGGGGGCGCAGGAAATGAGCAGTTCTTC. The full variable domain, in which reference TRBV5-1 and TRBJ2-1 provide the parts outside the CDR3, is KAGVTQTPRYLIKTRGQQVTLSCSPISGHRSVSWYQQTPGQGLQFLFEYFSETQRNKGNFPGRFSGRQFSNSRSEMNVSTLELGDSALYLCASSFREGGAGNEQFFGPGTRLTVL.

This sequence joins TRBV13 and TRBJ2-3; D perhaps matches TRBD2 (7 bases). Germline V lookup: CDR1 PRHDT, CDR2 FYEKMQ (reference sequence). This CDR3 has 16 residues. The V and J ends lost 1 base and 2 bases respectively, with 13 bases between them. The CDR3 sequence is CASSLVGGADTDTQYF. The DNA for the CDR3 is TGTGCCAGCAGCTTAGTTGGGGGGGCGGACACAGATACGCAGTATTTT.

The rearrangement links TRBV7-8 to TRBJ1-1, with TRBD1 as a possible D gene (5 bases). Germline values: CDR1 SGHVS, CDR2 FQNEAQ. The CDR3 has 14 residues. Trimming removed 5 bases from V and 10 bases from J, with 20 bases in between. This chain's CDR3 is CASSVTLRGDRAFF. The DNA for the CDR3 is TGTGCCAGCAGCGTGACCCTTAGAGGCGACAGAGCTTTCTTT.

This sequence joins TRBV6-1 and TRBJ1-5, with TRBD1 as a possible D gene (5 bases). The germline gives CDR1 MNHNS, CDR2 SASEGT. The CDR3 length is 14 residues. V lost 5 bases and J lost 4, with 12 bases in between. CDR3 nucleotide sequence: TGTGCCAGCAGTAACAGGAGAGGAAATCAGCCCCAGCATTTT. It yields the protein CASSNRRGNQPQHF.

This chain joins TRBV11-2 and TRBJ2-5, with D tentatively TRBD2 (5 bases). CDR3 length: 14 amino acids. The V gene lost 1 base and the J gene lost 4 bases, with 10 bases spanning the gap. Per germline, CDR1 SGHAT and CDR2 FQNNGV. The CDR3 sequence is CASSLGTTTETQYF. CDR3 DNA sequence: TGTGCCAGCAGCTTAGGTACGACTACAGAGACCCAGTACTTC.

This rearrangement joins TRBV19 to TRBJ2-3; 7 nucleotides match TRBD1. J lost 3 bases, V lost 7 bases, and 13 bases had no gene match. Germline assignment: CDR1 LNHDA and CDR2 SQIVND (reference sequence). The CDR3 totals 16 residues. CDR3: CASTQSLTGWTDTQYF. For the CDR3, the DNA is TGTGCCAGTACCCAATCCCTGACAGGGTGGACAGATACGCAGTATTTT.

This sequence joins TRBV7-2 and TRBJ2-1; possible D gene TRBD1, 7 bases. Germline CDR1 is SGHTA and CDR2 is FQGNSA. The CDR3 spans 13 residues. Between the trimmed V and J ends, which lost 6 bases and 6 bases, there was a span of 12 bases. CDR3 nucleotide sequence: TGTGCCAGCAGGGAGGGGGCGCGCAATGAGCAGTTCTTC. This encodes CASREGARNEQFF.

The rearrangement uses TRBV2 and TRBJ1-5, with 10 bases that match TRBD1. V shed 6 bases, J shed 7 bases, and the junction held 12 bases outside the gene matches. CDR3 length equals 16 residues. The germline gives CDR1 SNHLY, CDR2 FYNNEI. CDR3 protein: CASRRGTGENHQPQHF. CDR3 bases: TGTGCCAGCAGGAGGGGGACAGGGGAAAATCACCAGCCCCAGCATTTT. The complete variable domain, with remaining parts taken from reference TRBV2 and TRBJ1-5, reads EPEVTQTPSHQVTQMGQEVILRCVPISNHLYFYWYRQILGQKVEFLVSFYNNEISEKSEIFDDQFSVERPDGSNFTLKIRSTKLEDSAMYFCASRRGTGENHQPQHFGDGTRLSIL.

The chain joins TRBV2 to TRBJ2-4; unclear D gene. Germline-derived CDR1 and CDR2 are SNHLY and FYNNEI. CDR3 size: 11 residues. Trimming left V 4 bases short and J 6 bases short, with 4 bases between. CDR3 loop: CASSVGNIQYF. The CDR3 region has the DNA TGTGCCAGCAGTGTAGGAAACATTCAGTACTTC.

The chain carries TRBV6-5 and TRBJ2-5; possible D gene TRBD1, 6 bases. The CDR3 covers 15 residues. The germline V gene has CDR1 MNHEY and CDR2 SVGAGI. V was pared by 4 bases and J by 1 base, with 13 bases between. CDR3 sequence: CASSSRGPSQETQYF. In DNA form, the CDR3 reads TGTGCCAGCAGTTCCAGGGGTCCCAGCCAAGAGACCCAGTACTTC.

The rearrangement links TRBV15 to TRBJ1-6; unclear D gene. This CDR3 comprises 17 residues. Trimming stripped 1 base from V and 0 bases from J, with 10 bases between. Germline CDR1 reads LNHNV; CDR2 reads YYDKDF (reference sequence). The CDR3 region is CATSRVSGSSYNSPLHF. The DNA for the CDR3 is TGTGCCACCAGCAGAGTTTCGGGGAGCTCCTATAATTCACCCCTCCACTTT.

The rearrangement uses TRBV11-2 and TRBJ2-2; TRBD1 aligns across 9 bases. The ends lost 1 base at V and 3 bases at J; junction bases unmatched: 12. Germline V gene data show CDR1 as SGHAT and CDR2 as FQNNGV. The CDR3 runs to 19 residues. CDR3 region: CASSLVTGGWGVDTGELFF. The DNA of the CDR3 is TGTGCCAGCAGCTTAGTTACAGGGGGCTGGGGTGTCGACACCGGGGAGCTGTTTTTT.

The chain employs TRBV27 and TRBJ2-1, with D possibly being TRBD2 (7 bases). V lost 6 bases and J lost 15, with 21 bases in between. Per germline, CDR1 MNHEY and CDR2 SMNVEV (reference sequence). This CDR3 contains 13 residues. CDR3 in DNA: TGTGCCAGCAGAACCCGAGGCGGGGGCCTCCCGTTCTTC. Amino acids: CASRTRGGGLPFF.

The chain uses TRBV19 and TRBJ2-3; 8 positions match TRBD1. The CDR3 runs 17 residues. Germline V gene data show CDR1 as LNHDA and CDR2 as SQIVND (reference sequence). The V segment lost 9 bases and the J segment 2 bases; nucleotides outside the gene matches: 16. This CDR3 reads CARSMTGVLLHTDTQYF. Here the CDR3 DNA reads TGTGCCAGGTCGATGACAGGGGTCCTACTACACACAGATACGCAGTATTTT.

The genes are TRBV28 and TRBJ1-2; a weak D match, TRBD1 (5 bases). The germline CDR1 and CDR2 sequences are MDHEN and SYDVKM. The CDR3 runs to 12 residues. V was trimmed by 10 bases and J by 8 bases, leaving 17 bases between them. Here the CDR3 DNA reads TGTGCCACCGACCAGAATGGGGGGGGCTACACCTTC. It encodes CATDQNGGGYTF.

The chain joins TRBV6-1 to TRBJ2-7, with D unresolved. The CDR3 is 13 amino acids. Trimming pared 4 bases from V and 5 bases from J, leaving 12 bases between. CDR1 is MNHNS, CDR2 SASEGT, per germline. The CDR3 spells CASSVKGTDEQYF. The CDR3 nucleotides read TGTGCCAGCAGTGTGAAGGGAACAGACGAGCAGTACTTC.

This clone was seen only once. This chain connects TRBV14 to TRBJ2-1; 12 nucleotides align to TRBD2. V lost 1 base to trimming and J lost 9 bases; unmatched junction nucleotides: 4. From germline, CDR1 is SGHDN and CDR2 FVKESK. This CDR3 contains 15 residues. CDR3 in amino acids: CASSQVSSGGVEQFF. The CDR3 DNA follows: TGTGCCAGCAGCCAAGTCTCTAGCGGGGGGGTTGAGCAGTTCTTC.

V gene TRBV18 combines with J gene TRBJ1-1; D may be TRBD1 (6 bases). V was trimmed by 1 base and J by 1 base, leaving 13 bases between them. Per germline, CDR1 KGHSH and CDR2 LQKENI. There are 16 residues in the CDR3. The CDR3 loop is CASSPQQGLRNTEAFF. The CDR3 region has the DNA TGTGCCAGCTCACCACAACAGGGTTTGCGGAACACTGAAGCTTTCTTT. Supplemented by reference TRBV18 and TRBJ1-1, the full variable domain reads NAGVMQNPRHLVRRRGQEARLRCSPMKGHSHVYWYRQLPEEGLKFMVYLQKENIIDESGMPKERFSAEFPKEGPSILRIQQVVRGDSAAYFCASSPQQGLRNTEAFFGQGTRLTVV.

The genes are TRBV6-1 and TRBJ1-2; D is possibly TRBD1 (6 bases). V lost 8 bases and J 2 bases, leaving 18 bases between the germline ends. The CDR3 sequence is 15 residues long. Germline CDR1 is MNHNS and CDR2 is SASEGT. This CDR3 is CASANLQGYNYGYTF. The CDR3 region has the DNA TGTGCCAGCGCGAATCTACAGGGATACAACTATGGCTACACCTTC.

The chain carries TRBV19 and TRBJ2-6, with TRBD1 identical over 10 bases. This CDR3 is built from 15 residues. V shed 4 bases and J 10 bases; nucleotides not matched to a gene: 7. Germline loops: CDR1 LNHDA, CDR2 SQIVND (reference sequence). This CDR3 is CASSTPGTGENVLTF. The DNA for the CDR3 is TGTGCCAGTAGTACCCCCGGGACAGGGGAAAACGTCCTGACTTTC.

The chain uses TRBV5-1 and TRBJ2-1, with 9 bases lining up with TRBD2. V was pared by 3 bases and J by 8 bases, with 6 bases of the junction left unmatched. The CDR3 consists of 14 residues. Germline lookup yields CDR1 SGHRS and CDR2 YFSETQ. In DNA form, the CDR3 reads TGCGCCAGCAGCTCTTTAGCGGGAGACGATGAGCAGTTCTTC. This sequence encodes CASSSLAGDDEQFF. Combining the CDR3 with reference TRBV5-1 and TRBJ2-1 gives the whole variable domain KAGVTQTPRYLIKTRGQQVTLSCSPISGHRSVSWYQQTPGQGLQFLFEYFSETQRNKGNFPGRFSGRQFSNSRSEMNVSTLELGDSALYLCASSSLAGDDEQFFGPGTRLTVL.

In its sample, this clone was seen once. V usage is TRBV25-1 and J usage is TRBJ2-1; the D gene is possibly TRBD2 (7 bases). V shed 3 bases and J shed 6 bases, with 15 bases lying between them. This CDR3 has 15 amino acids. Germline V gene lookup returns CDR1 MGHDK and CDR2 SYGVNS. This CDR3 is CASSEVRGGSNEQFF. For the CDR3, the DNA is TGTGCCAGCAGTGAGGTAAGGGGGGGCTCCAATGAGCAGTTCTTC.

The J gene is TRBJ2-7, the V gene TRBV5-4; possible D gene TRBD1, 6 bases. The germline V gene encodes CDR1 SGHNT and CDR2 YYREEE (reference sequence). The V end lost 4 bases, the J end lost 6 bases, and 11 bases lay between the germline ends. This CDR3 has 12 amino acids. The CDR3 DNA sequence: TGTGCCAGCAGCGTGGACAGTTCCGAGCAGTACTTC. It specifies CASSVDSSEQYF.

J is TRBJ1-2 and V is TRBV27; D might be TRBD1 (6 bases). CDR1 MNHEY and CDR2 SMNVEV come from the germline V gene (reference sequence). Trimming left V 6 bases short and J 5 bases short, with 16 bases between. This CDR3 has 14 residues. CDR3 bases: TGTGCCAGCAGGCCGCAGGGGCTTCAGTATGGCTACACCTTC. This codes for CASRPQGLQYGYTF.

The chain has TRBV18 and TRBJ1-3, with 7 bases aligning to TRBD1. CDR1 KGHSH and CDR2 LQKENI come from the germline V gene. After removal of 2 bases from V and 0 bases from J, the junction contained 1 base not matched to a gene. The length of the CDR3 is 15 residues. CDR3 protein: CASSPDRVSGNTIYF. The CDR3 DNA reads TGTGCCAGCTCACCAGACAGGGTCTCTGGAAACACCATATATTTT. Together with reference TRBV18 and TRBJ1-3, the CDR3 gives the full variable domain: NAGVMQNPRHLVRRRGQEARLRCSPMKGHSHVYWYRQLPEEGLKFMVYLQKENIIDESGMPKERFSAEFPKEGPSILRIQQVVRGDSAAYFCASSPDRVSGNTIYFGEGSWLTVV.

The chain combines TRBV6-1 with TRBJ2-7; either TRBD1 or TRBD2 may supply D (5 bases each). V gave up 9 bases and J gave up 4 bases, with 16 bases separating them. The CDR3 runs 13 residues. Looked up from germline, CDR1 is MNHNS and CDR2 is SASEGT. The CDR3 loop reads CASSGTVEYEQYF. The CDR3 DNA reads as TGTGCCAGTTCCGGGACGGTCGAATACGAGCAGTACTTC.

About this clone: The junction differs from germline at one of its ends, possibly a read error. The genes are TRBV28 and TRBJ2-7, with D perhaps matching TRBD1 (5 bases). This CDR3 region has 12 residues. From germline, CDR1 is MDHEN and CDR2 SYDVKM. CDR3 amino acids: CASSLDNSKPFF. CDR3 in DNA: TGTGCCAGCAGTTTGGACAACTCTAAACCTTTCTTC.

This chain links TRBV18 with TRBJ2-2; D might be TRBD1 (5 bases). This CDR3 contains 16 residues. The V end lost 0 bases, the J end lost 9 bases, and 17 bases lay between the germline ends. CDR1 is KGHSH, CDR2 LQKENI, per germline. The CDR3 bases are TGTGCCAGCTCACCACCGTTGGTCCAGGGCCCGCGGGAGCTGTTTTTT. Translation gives CASSPPLVQGPRELFF.

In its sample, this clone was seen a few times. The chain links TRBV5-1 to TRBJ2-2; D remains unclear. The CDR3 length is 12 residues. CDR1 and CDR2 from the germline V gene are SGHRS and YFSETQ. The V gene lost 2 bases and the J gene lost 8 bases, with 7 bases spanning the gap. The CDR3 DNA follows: TGCGCCAGCAGCTTCTCCTTAGGGGAGCTGTTTTTT. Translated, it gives CASSFSLGELFF.